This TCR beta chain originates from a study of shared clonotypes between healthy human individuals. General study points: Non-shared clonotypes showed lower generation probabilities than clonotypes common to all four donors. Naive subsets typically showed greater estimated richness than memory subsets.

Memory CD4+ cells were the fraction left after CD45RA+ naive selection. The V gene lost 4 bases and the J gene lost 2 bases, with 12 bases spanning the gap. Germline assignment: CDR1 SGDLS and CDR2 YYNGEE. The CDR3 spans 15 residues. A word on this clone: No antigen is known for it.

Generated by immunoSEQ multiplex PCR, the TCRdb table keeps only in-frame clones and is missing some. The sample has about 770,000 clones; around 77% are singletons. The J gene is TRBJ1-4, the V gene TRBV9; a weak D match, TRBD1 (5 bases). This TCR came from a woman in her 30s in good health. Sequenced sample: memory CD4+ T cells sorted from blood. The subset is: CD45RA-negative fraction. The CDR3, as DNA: TGTGCCAGCAGCCCCCGACAGAACACTAATGAAAAACTGTTTTTT. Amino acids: CASSPRQNTNEKLFF.